This TCR beta chain was captured by sequencing in a study of blood T cells in healthy people across ages (dated by TCRdb to between 2015 and 2017). For context, the study as a whole: In model experiments, template switching captured about one uniquely barcoded TCR beta cDNA molecule for every two T cells. Age-related changes in TCR beta repertoire diversity were measured in the study by deep sequencing normalized with unique cDNA molecular identifiers. The donors were split into four age groups: young (average 16 years), middle-aged (nearly 40), aged (more than 60) and long-lived (roughly 86). To avoid experimental bias, donors of different ages were randomly spread across the sequencing lanes. Using the same blood draw, the study looked at two additional independent replicas of 1 million unique cDNA reads for two donors, one aged 18 to 30 and the other aged 80 or older.

Overall results and qualifications from the work: The CMV infection status of donors was not known, potentially confounding age-related changes in expanded clonotypes. Estimates of total diversity based on one million sequenced T cells were regarded as lower bounds and as underestimates. Observed TCR beta diversity per million T cells fell roughly linearly with age, and a significant reduction was already apparent by age around 39. The percentage of naive T cells measured by flow cytometry correlated strongly with observed TCR beta diversity. Compared with the aged group, the long-lived group had more naive CD4+ T cells, fewer expanded clones and increased TCR diversity, suggesting age selection. Since profiling was done on bulk unsorted PBMCs, naive and antigen-experienced compartments could not be conclusively compared.

The library was built by means of 5' RACE. The instrument given in TCRdb is Illumina HiSeq 2500. A second PCR of roughly 6 to 12 cycles was run with a J-beta primer mix and a sample-barcoded 5' primer. A unique molecular identifier was introduced onto each TCR beta cDNA molecule by a template-switch 5' adaptor carrying 12 random nucleotides. Each sample yielded at least 2.5 million CDR3-containing paired-end reads. First-strand cDNA was synthesized from all RNA with the Mint cDNA synthesis kit, primed by a TRBC-specific oligonucleotide. Following uracil-DNA glycosylase treatment, a first 18-cycle PCR with universal primers M1SS and BC2_uni_R was performed on all cDNA. Per the source publication's procedure: For normalization, 1 million high-quality reads were randomly selected from each sample, with every read carrying a distinct molecular identifier. Instead of being binned into consensus sequences, reads with shared molecular identifiers were discarded. CDR3 identification, clonotype clustering and error correction used MiTCR with a Q25 quality threshold and the strictest error-elimination algorithm. Lower-bound total TCR beta diversity was estimated with a nonparametric unseen species model using Euler transformation. TCRdb took the public reads, trimmed them with fastp at Q25, ran MiXCR for clone calling and kept in-frame beta chains. Rows matching on CDR3 protein sequence are summarized as one entry with the most common DNA and genes. TCRdb's processing, not the authors' own work, is the source of the V and J calls. This sample lists over 300,000 distinct CDR3 sequences; 52% were detected once. Under 65% of the sample lies in the top ten.

Donors were 39 systemically healthy Caucasian individuals from Russia aged 6 to 90 years. Roughly 11 milliliters of peripheral blood were drawn from each donor into EDTA-treated Vacutainer tubes. Ficoll-Paque density-gradient centrifugation was used to isolate PBMCs, with at least 6.5 million per sample. Total RNA, at least 6 micrograms per sample, was extracted from PBMCs with Trizol reagent. For every donor, an aliquot of PBMCs went through flow cytometry to measure the percentages of naive CD45RAhigh/CD27high T cells. The CDR3 runs 14 residues from the cysteine to the phenylalanine. Solely the CDR3 DNA is kept, with 42 bases framed from the first base. V is cut by 3 bases and J by 3 bases, and the space between the germline ends is 9 bases. The CDR1 and CDR2 encoded by the germline V gene are SGHTA and FQGNSA. Many counts were recorded for this clonotype. No cognate antigen has been identified for it. No per-base quality is available; no much larger clone lies one base away.

The sequence derives from a man between 60 and 75 years old in good health. The chain links TRBV7-2 with TRBJ2-1; the D gene is not confidently resolved. The sequenced material came from blood. The CDR3 reads as follows: CASSFYNNYNEQFF. In nucleotides, the sequence is TGTGCCAGCAGCTTTTACAATAACTACAATGAGCAGTTCTTC.